A selection of T cell receptor beta chains follows, all from one sample in a study of technical replicates of blood from a few donors. Clones were sequenced by immunoSEQ multiplex PCR, and TCRdb holds only the in-frame ones, with some missing. The table includes roughly 60,000 clones, 80% to 90% detected once. Sequenced material: PBMCs. The receptors shown here come from a human donor in good health. Some clones in this sample may be carry-over from other donors' samples. The CDR3 runs from the conserved cysteine through the conserved F or W. D genes are given only for firm matches. Not every row has a clone size; where given, it reads once, few, many or a size class.

.,TRBD2,TRBJ2-7,TRBV30,CAWSDGGRSYEQYF,TGTGCCTGGAGTGATGGCGGGAGGTCCTACGAGCAGTACTTC
.,TRBD1,TRBJ1-1,TRBV19,CASSIDRDRDLNTEAFF,TGTGCCAGTAGTATAGACCGGGACAGAGATTTGAACACTGAAGCTTTCTTT
.,TRBD1,TRBJ2-7,TRBV6-1,CASRTGQGSEQYF,TGTGCCAGCAGGACGGGACAGGGGTCCGAGCAGTACTTC
.,.,TRBJ1-2,TRBV11-2,CASSSLGSSTADYGYTF,TGTGCCAGCAGCTCTCTTGGGTCTTCCACGGCGGACTATGGCTACACCTTC
.,TRBD2,TRBJ2-5,TRBV9,CASSLRGAGGEETQYF,TGTGCCAGCAGCCTCCGGGGAGCGGGGGGAGAGGAGACCCAGTACTTC
.,.,TRBJ2-3,TRBV7-3,CASSLGGAEGTQYF,TGTGCCAGCAGCTTAGGGGGGGCCGAGGGTACGCAGTATTTT
.,TRBD2,TRBJ2-2,TRBV7-2,CASRERGGGTGELFF,TGTGCCAGCAGAGAGCGGGGGGGCGGCACCGGGGAGCTGTTTTTT
.,TRBD2,TRBJ2-3,TRBV10-3,CAIRPWTSGGSTDTQYF,TGTGCCATCAGGCCCTGGACTAGCGGGGGGAGCACAGATACGCAGTATTTT
few,TRBD2,TRBJ2-7,TRBV11-1,CASSWTSGDGEQYF,TGTGCCAGCAGCTGGACTAGCGGGGACGGGGAGCAGTACTTC
.,.,TRBJ2-1,TRBV7-9,CASSSWSSGGQEFF,TGTGCCAGCAGCTCTTGGAGTAGCGGGGGACAGGAGTTCTTC
.,.,TRBJ1-1,TRBV6-6,CASRNSDGMNTEAFF,TGTGCCAGCAGGAACTCGGACGGGATGAACACTGAAGCTTTCTTT
.,TRBD2,TRBJ2-5,TRBV5-4,CASSLSGGAWETQYF,TGTGCCAGCAGCCTTAGCGGGGGGGCCTGGGAGACCCAGTACTTC
.,TRBD1,TRBJ1-2,TRBV29-1,CSVEPGTGAPGRGYTF,TGCAGCGTTGAACCCGGGACAGGAGCCCCCGGACGGGGCTACACCTTC
.,.,TRBJ1-4,TRBV19,CASSTTQTNEKLFF,TGTGCCAGTAGTACGACACAGACTAATGAAAAACTGTTTTTT
once,.,TRBJ2-1,TRBV4-3,CASSQDKSTHNEQFF,TGCGCCAGCAGCCAAGATAAGAGTACCCACAATGAGCAGTTCTTC
.,TRBD1,TRBJ1-6,TRBV9,CASSPGQGAPHNSPLHF,TGTGCCAGCAGCCCGGGACAGGGGGCGCCCCATAATTCACCCCTCCACTTT
.,TRBD1,TRBJ2-2,TRBV6-5,CASSYSVDRATGELFF,TGTGCCAGCAGTTACTCGGTCGACAGGGCCACCGGGGAGCTGTTTTTT
medium-sized,.,TRBJ2-3,TRBV5-3,CARSTDGGPGDTQYF,TGTGCCAGAAGCACAGACGGGGGGCCCGGAGATACGCAGTATTTT
.,TRBD1,TRBJ1-4,TRBV18,CASSPDRGREKLFF,TGTGCCAGCTCACCGGACAGGGGGCGCGAAAAACTGTTTTTT
once,TRBD2,TRBJ2-1,TRBV5-1,CASSPLAGGPVEQFF,TGCGCCAGCAGCCCACTAGCGGGGGGGCCAGTTGAGCAGTTCTTC
.,.,TRBJ1-5,TRBV4-3,CASSSRLGQPQHF,TGCGCCAGCAGCTCGCGACTTGGGCAGCCCCAGCATTTT
.,.,TRBJ2-6,TRBV10-2,CASSSTPRLSGANVLTF,TGCGCCAGCAGCAGTACCCCCCGTCTCTCTGGGGCCAACGTCCTGACTTTC
.,.,TRBJ2-5,TRBV15,CATSYRYQETQYF,TGTGCCACCAGCTACAGGTATCAAGAGACCCAGTACTTC
once,TRBD1,TRBJ1-2,TRBV19,CATYRGLGYGYTF,TGTGCCACCTACAGGGGGCTTGGCTATGGCTACACCTTC
.,.,TRBJ2-7,TRBV4-1,CASSQASSVSYEQYF,TGCGCCAGCAGCCAAGCCTCTAGCGTTTCCTACGAGCAGTACTTC
.,.,TRBJ1-6,TRBV11-2,CASSLAGSSYNSPLHF,TGTGCCAGCAGCTTAGCGGGGAGCTCCTATAATTCACCCCTCCACTTT
.,.,TRBJ2-7,TRBV6-6,CASSSGDWLIEQYF,TGTGCCAGTTCCTCTGGGGACTGGTTAATCGAGCAGTACTTC
.,.,TRBJ2-5,TRBV7-6,CASSDRRQGLLTQYF,TGTGCCAGCAGCGACCGTAGACAGGGACTTTTGACCCAGTACTTC
.,.,TRBJ1-3,TRBV4-3,CASSLIQGGGNTIYF,TGCGCCAGCAGCCTAATACAGGGCGGGGGAAACACCATATATTTT
.,TRBD2,TRBJ2-5,TRBV4-1,CASSPWTSGGETQETQYF,TGCGCCAGCAGCCCTTGGACTAGCGGGGGAGAAACCCAAGAGACCCAGTACTTC
once,TRBD2,TRBJ2-7,TRBV15,CATSRVRLARNYEQYF,TGTGCCACCAGCAGAGTACGACTAGCGCGAAACTACGAGCAGTACTTC
.,.,TRBJ2-2,TRBV6-5,CASRRGGTNTGELFF,TGTGCCAGCCGTAGGGGCGGTACGAACACCGGGGAGCTGTTTTTT